This TCR beta chain was identified in a study of blood T cell repertoires in COVID-19. The CDR3 spans 16 residues. Losses at the gene ends were 4 bases for V and 4 bases for J; bases not matched to a gene: 12. From germline, CDR1 is GTSNPN and CDR2 SVGIG (reference sequence). During active infection, Seattle patients enrolled and were then monitored through disease. The table came from immunoSEQ multiplex PCR; TCRdb's copy has only in-frame clones and leaves some out. The table lists 350,000 to 400,000 clones, 75% to 90% of them singletons. The sample consisted of peripheral blood. This TCR derives from a woman aged 60-70 years with COVID-19, enrolled during active disease. The chain uses TRBV30 and TRBJ1-4; 7 bases are a match to TRBD1. CDR3 amino acids: CAWTRRGPGGNEKLFF. The DNA for the CDR3 is TGTGCCTGGACAAGAAGGGGGCCTGGTGGTAATGAAAAACTGTTTTTT.